This T cell receptor beta chain is from a study of T-cell reconstitution after alpha-beta-depleted transplantation in children. There are a few counts of this clonotype. Its target is not known. Study observations and caveats: One year after transplant, T-cell counts and diversity came mostly from newly produced T cells.

Unique molecular identifiers were incorporated into the prepared TCRbeta library. TCRdb redid the calling of the PCR reads with MiXCR, one entry per CDR3 protein. The sample holds 700,000 to 950,000 distinct CDR3 sequences, roughly 15% seen once. CDR3 length equals 16 residues. The V and J ends lost 6 bases and 4 bases, in that order; junction bases with no gene match: 10. CDR1 is SGHDN, CDR2 FVKESK, per germline. This chain uses TRBV14 with TRBJ2-1; TRBD2 matches 9 bases. The source of this sequence is a male patient younger than 18 who had a stem cell transplant for acute lymphoblastic leukemia, so the T cells may come from the graft donor. The input for sequencing was PBMCs, mostly from graft donor cells, taken 360 days after TCRalphabeta/CD19-depleted stem cell transplant. The chain's CDR3 is CASSDTSGPAYNEQFF. CDR3 sequence (DNA): TGTGCCAGCAGTGACACTAGCGGGCCTGCGTACAATGAGCAGTTCTTC.